This TCR beta chain was recovered during a study of patients and donors after allogeneic stem cell transplantation. One entry per CDR3 protein, called by TCRdb with MiXCR from the RT-PCR reads. The sample records about 960,000 distinct CDR3 sequences, about a sixth being singletons. This clonotype has a handful of counts. This CDR3 is 13 amino acids long. Germline CDR1 MNHNS, CDR2 SASEGT. V was shortened by 4 bases and J by 9 bases, with 13 bases between the two germline ends. This sequence joins TRBV6-1 and TRBJ1-5; D unclear. Sequenced input: blood, either unsorted or a sorted T cell fraction (not recorded which). This receptor was identified in a human donor who was either an allogeneic HSCT recipient or a stem cell or donor lymphocyte infusion donor (not recorded which). It is not recorded whose cells these are; they may come from a transplant donor. CDR3 in DNA: TGTGCCAGCAGTGGAGCGCAGGTTCGGCCCCAGCATTTT. Amino acids: CASSGAQVRPQHF.